This passage covers 10 T cell receptor beta chains from one sample sequenced in a study of cytomegalovirus exposure and HLA in healthy donors. Researchers ran the PCR with 60 Vbeta and 13 Jbeta primers. Using immunoSEQ multiplex PCR, the repertoire was profiled, and TCRdb retains in-frame clones only, with some absent. The repertoire holds 180,000 or so clones, approximately 85% seen once, with roughly 10% in the top ten. Sequenced material: PBMCs. The receptors were gathered from a man younger than 30 in good health and CMV-seropositive.

Details on this clone: The same CDR3 is also encoded by other DNA sequences in this sample. V gene TRBV2 combines with J gene TRBJ2-3; no definite D call. This CDR3 is 13 amino acids long. V dropped 2 bases and J dropped 5 bases, with 8 bases sitting between them. The V gene's germline CDR1 is SNHLY and CDR2 FYNNEI. The CDR3 is CASSESGGDTQYF. In DNA, the CDR3 is TGTGCCAGCAGTGAATCGGGTGGAGATACGCAGTATTTT.

This clone was counted a single time. This chain connects TRBV10-3 to TRBJ1-2; D is uncertain. V shed 2 bases and J shed 2 bases, with 6 bases lying between them. The CDR3 has 13 amino acids. The germline gives CDR1 ENHRY, CDR2 SYGVKD. The CDR3 is CAISEGQNYGYTF. The DNA of the CDR3 is TGTGCCATCAGTGAGGGCCAGAACTATGGCTACACCTTC.

This clone was seen once. The chain has TRBV2 and TRBJ1-1, with no clear D. The germline gives CDR1 SNHLY, CDR2 FYNNEI. The CDR3 extends over 11 amino acids. This CDR3 reads CSIGVNTEAFF. CDR3 coding DNA: TGTTCAATAGGAGTGAACACTGAAGCTTTCTTT.

This chain uses TRBV9 with TRBJ2-7; 14 bases are shared with TRBD2. This CDR3 has 16 amino acids. The junction had 8 bases not matched to a gene; V was cut back by 4 bases and J by 5 bases. The germline V gene encodes CDR1 SGDLS and CDR2 YYNGEE. CDR3 amino acids: CASSQRLAGGPDEQYF. CDR3 sequence (DNA): TGTGCCAGCAGCCAGCGACTAGCGGGGGGGCCTGACGAGCAGTACTTC.

The rearrangement links TRBV7-2 to TRBJ1-2; maybe TRBD1 (5 bases). The CDR3 sequence is 16 residues long. Germline CDR1 and CDR2: SGHTA and FQGNSA. Trimming left V 5 bases short and J 6 bases short, with 22 bases between. This CDR3 is CASSRPVLGGGHGYTF. Here the CDR3 DNA reads TGTGCCAGCAGCCGACCCGTCCTCGGGGGGGGACATGGCTACACCTTC.

The rearrangement uses TRBV15 and TRBJ1-3; D gene ambiguous. The V end was cut by 4 bases, the J end by 0 bases, with 13 bases between. The CDR3 runs to 16 residues. Germline V gene data show CDR1 as LNHNV and CDR2 as YYDKDF (reference sequence). DNA for the CDR3: TGTGCCACCAGCATCGCCGGGATTTACTCTGGAAACACCATATATTTT. This gives the protein CATSIAGIYSGNTIYF.

The chain joins TRBV6-1 to TRBJ2-7; tentative D call: TRBD1 (6 bases). Germline loops: CDR1 MNHNS, CDR2 SASEGT. This CDR3 has 13 residues. Trimming removed 6 bases at V and 3 bases at J, with 12 bases between. This CDR3 is CASRTGSGYEQYF. The CDR3 nucleotides read TGTGCCAGCAGAACAGGGTCGGGCTACGAGCAGTACTTC.

This chain connects TRBV5-1 to TRBJ2-5, with a tentative D call TRBD2 (5 bases). CDR1 SGHRS and CDR2 YFSETQ come from the germline V gene. This CDR3 has 14 amino acids. Trimming stripped 4 bases from V and 5 bases from J, with 15 bases between. The CDR3 coding sequence is TGCGCCAGCAGCCCGGTTCCGAGGGAGGAGACCCAGTACTTC. Its protein is CASSPVPREETQYF.

CDR3 region: CASSVGTVGLREKLFF. The CDR3, as DNA: TGTGCCAGCAGCGTCGGGACAGTGGGATTAAGAGAAAAACTGTTTTTT. The chain employs TRBV7-9 and TRBJ1-4; TRBD1 matches at 7 bases. Trimming at V came to 5 bases and at J to 8 bases, leaving 14 bases not matched to a gene. The CDR3 extends over 16 amino acids. Germline values: CDR1 SEHNR, CDR2 FQNEAQ (reference sequence).

The V gene is TRBV7-2, the J gene TRBJ2-5, with 7 bases matching TRBD2. This CDR3 spans 17 amino acids. Looked up from germline, CDR1 is SGHTA and CDR2 is FQGNSA. The ends lost 6 bases at V and 1 base at J; junction bases unmatched: 14. In DNA, the CDR3 is TGTGCCAGCAGAAGCCCTTCACGGGGGGATTTCCAAGAGACCCAGTACTTC. Protein: CASRSPSRGDFQETQYF.